This TCR beta chain derives from a study of vaccination effects on CD4 cells after COVID-19. Turning to the study itself: Post-vaccine specimens arrived a median 72 days past the second dose.

The repertoire was sequenced with immunoSEQ multiplex PCR; TCRdb's copy has only in-frame clones and lacks some. This sample has about 14,000 clones, with around 80% found just once. Antigen-specific CD4+ T cells expanded by the ViraFEST assay with viral peptide pools were then sequenced. Researchers isolated CD4+ T cells once 9 to 11 days of culture had elapsed. Infection dated between March and December 2020, before the Alpha, Beta and Delta variants reached the United States. Subjects were given two BNT162b2 or mRNA-1273 vaccine doses. The researchers cultured some 1.9 million PBMC per well with about 10 IU/ml IL-2 and 8 to 10 ug/ml peptides. Replacing half the medium with IL-2 medium was done on days 3 and 7. On this clone itself: No antigen is known for it.

The germline V gene encodes CDR1 LGHDT and CDR2 YNNKEL (reference sequence). This CDR3 region has 13 residues. V shed 4 bases, J shed 7 bases, and the junction held 7 bases outside the gene matches. The genes are TRBV3-1 (or the pseudogene TRBV3-2) and TRBJ2-7; 7 bases agree with TRBD2. Here the sequenced sample was CD4+ T cells from PBMCs cultured with SARS-CoV-2 spike peptides, taken after COVID-19 vaccination. This clonotype was obtained from a human donor who had a prior SARS-CoV-2 infection. CDR3 sequence: CASSLLRREEQYF. The CDR3 nucleotides read TGTGCCAGCAGCCTCCTCCGGCGGGAGGAGCAGTACTTC.